The entry that follows covers one T cell receptor (beta chain) sequence. Germline and junction disagree at one end, which may indicate a read error. This CDR3 contains 11 residues. The germline CDR1 and CDR2 sequences are ENHRY and SYGVKD. An assay was performed, and its level was deep. Clones were sequenced by immunoSEQ multiplex PCR, and TCRdb holds only the in-frame ones, with some missing. The data hold about 120,000 clones, with about 70% observed a single time. The data were taken from a study of shared clonotypes between healthy human individuals. The source material was memory CD8+ T cells sorted from blood. Subset in this sample: CD45RO+ cells pooled with CCR7-negative TemRA cells. The chain links TRBV10-3 to TRBJ1-1; TRBD1 might be the D (5 bases). The receptor was isolated from a woman aged 25 to 39 in good health. The CDR3 here is CAIRGNSEAFF. The DNA of the CDR3 is TGTGCCATCCGGGGCAACAGTGAAGCTTTCTTT.